The present T cell receptor beta chain was sequenced within a study of T cell repertoires in cytomegalovirus infection. Background on the study: It was the public TCR beta signatures that indicated both CMV infection and matching HLA type. Whole-study findings and limits: HLA-C-restricted CMV clonotypes gave the most frequent clonotype in two of eight donors.

CDR3 size: 12 residues. The germline V and J ends were trimmed by 8 bases and 0 bases, with 5 bases remaining between them. CDR1 SEHNR and CDR2 FQNEAQ come from the germline V gene (reference sequence). MiXCR, run by TCRdb on the reads, gives a single entry per CDR3 protein. The profile covers 340,000 or so distinct CDR3 sequences, with approximately 25% appearing a single time and approximately 12% taken by the ten largest. This clonotype was counted ten times or more. The antigen is undetermined. Source: cultured PBMCs, taken from culture after CMV antigen stimulation. The chain joins TRBV7-9 to TRBJ2-1; D is undetermined. The TCR comes from a human donor in good health (CMV status not recorded). Some clones in this sample may be carry-over from other donors' samples. CDR3 loop: CASQASYNEQFF. The CDR3, as DNA: TGTGCCAGCCAGGCCTCCTACAATGAGCAGTTCTTC.